These 25 T cell receptor beta chains share one sample of origin, sequenced in a study of cytomegalovirus exposure and HLA in healthy donors. Vbeta (60) and Jbeta (13) primers were used in the PCR. Repertoires were generated with immunoSEQ multiplex PCR, while TCRdb's copy carries only in-frame clones and drops some. The table has about 200,000 clones, approximately 82% seen once. Sequences were obtained from PBMCs. The receptors shown here come from a male donor in good health and CMV-seronegative.

The genes are TRBV9 and TRBJ2-3; D not resolved. V was trimmed by 3 bases and J by 0 bases, leaving 2 bases between them. This CDR3 has 12 residues. Germline CDR1 reads SGDLS; CDR2 reads YYNGEE. CDR3 DNA: TGTGCCAGCAGCGCAAGCACAGATACGCAGTATTTT. Protein: CASSASTDTQYF.

This rearrangement joins TRBV6-5 to TRBJ2-2; TRBD1 matches at 9 bases. There are 15 residues in the CDR3. Per germline, CDR1 MNHEY and CDR2 SVGAGI. With 6 bases clipped from V and 0 bases from J, the junction kept 2 bases outside the gene matches. CDR3 nucleotides: TGTGCCAGCAGGGGACAGGGTCCGAACACCGGGGAGCTGTTTTTT. Its translation is CASRGQGPNTGELFF.

The V and J genes are TRBV28 and TRBJ2-7; tentatively, D is TRBD1 (5 bases). CDR3 size: 12 residues. V was cut by 8 bases and J by 2 bases, with 10 bases left in between. In germline, CDR1 is MDHEN, CDR2 SYDVKM. The CDR3 nucleotides read TGTGCCAGCTTCGGACAAACCTACGAGCAGTACTTC. It specifies CASFGQTYEQYF.

This clone was seen just once. The chain carries TRBV29-1 and TRBJ1-4; TRBD1 matches 7 bases. The CDR3 runs to 13 residues. V shed 4 bases, J shed 5 bases, and the junction held 4 bases outside the gene matches. Germline V gives CDR1 SQVTM, CDR2 ANQGSEA. The DNA for the CDR3 is TGCAGCGTTGCAGGGGGTCACAATGAAAAACTGTTTTTT. Amino acid sequence: CSVAGGHNEKLFF.

The CDR3, as DNA: TGTGCCATCACCCCGGACGGGAGTTACGAGCAGTACTTC. It specifies CAITPDGSYEQYF. This chain joins TRBV10-3 and TRBJ2-7; D is possibly TRBD2 (6 bases). This CDR3 spans 13 amino acids. Trimming stripped 7 bases from V and 4 bases from J, with 14 bases between. Per germline, CDR1 ENHRY and CDR2 SYGVKD.

This clone was seen a few times. This rearrangement joins TRBV18 to TRBJ2-2; 9 nucleotides align to TRBD1. Germline V gene lookup returns CDR1 KGHSH and CDR2 LQKENI. Germline trimming cut 0 bases from V and 5 bases from J; bases unmatched to any gene: 4. The CDR3 sequence is 16 residues long. The CDR3 region has the DNA TGTGCCAGCTCACCACCTCTGGACAGGGGTACCGGGGAGCTGTTTTTT. Protein: CASSPPLDRGTGELFF.

This sequence joins TRBV27 and TRBJ2-7; 9 bases agree with TRBD1. V was clipped by 5 bases and J by 1 base; unmatched bases: 9. Germline V gene sequence: CDR1 MNHEY, CDR2 SMNVEV (reference sequence). The CDR3 extends over 16 amino acids. This CDR3 reads CASSKRTGAGSYEQYF. CDR3 coding DNA: TGTGCCAGCAGTAAGCGGACAGGGGCCGGTTCCTACGAGCAGTACTTC.

The gene calls are TRBV21-1 and TRBJ2-7; the D call TRBD2 from the table was never checked on the DNA. TRBV21-1 is designated a pseudogene. The CDR3 extends over 17 amino acids. The chain's CDR3 is CASSKGGPSGRRYEQYF. DNA of the CDR3: TGTGCCAGCAGCAAAGGGGGCCCGAGCGGGAGACGTTACGAGCAGTACTTC.

The rearrangement uses TRBV20-1 and TRBJ2-1, with TRBD1 as a possible D gene (5 bases). The V end was cut by 3 bases, the J end by 12 bases, with 12 bases between. From germline, CDR1 is DFQATT and CDR2 SNEGSKA (reference sequence). This CDR3 contains 11 residues. The chain's CDR3 is CSARWAQGQFF. The CDR3 coding sequence is TGCAGTGCTAGGTGGGCTCAGGGGCAGTTCTTC.

The CDR3 nucleotides are TGTGCCAGCAGCTCCACAGGGGGCAGAACAGATACGCAGTATTTT. Translated, it gives CASSSTGGRTDTQYF. The chain couples TRBV7-3 to TRBJ2-3; 9 nucleotides align to TRBD1. Germline V lookup: CDR1 SGHTA, CDR2 FQGTGA. There are 15 residues in the CDR3. The trim removed 4 bases at V and 3 bases at J, leaving 5 bases unmatched.

The chain is built from TRBV9 and TRBJ1-4; TRBD1 matches 10 bases. V trimming: 0 bases; J trimming: 7 bases; junction bases outside the gene matches: 12. Germline CDR1 reads SGDLS; CDR2 reads YYNGEE. CDR3 size: 18 residues. CDR3 region: CASSVGPSSGTGVEKLFF. CDR3 nucleotides: TGTGCCAGCAGCGTAGGACCCTCTTCCGGGACAGGGGTTGAAAAACTGTTTTTT.

The genes are TRBV27 and TRBJ1-1; TRBD1 matches at 7 bases. Per the germline V gene, CDR1 is MNHEY and CDR2 is SMNVEV (reference sequence). V trimming: 6 bases; J trimming: 8 bases; junction bases outside the gene matches: 12. This CDR3 has 14 residues. CDR3 DNA: TGTGCCAGCAGCCCCCGAGCGACAGGGAGAGAAGCTTTCTTT. Its translation is CASSPRATGREAFF.

This chain's CDR3 is CASTRTKTSGRGSEQYF. The CDR3 DNA is TGTGCCAGCACTCGAACCAAGACTAGCGGGAGGGGATCCGAGCAGTACTTC. J is TRBJ2-7 and V is TRBV5-8; 14 bases are shared with TRBD2. V lost 6 bases, J lost 6 bases, and 14 bases stayed unmatched. The CDR3 is 17 residues long. Germline CDR1 and CDR2: SGHTS and YDEGEE.

The chain is built from TRBV29-1 and TRBJ1-1, with a tentative D call TRBD1 (6 bases). This CDR3 contains 11 residues. Germline values: CDR1 SQVTM, CDR2 ANQGSEA. V gave up 7 bases and J gave up 7 bases, with 13 bases separating them. CDR3 loop: CSAGQFGEAFF. The CDR3 bases are TGCAGCGCCGGACAGTTTGGTGAAGCTTTCTTT.

CDR3: CSILAGVSYNEQFF. Here the CDR3 DNA reads TGCTCTATACTAGCGGGAGTGTCCTACAATGAGCAGTTCTTC. The V and J genes are TRBV29-1 and TRBJ2-1, with 11 bases lining up with TRBD2. Per the germline V gene, CDR1 is SQVTM and CDR2 is ANQGSEA. CDR3 length: 14 residues.

V gene TRBV6-5 combines with J gene TRBJ1-2; possibly TRBD1 for D (6 bases). In germline, CDR1 is MNHEY, CDR2 SVGAGI. The CDR3 runs 14 residues. The germline V and J ends were trimmed by 3 bases and 4 bases, with 12 bases remaining between them. CDR3 amino acids: CASSYLQGTYGYTF. CDR3 DNA sequence: TGTGCCAGCAGTTATCTACAGGGTACCTATGGCTACACCTTC.

The genes are TRBV5-6 and TRBJ2-3; D might be TRBD2 (5 bases). This CDR3 has 15 residues. With 4 bases removed from V and 4 bases from J, the gap between germline ends came to 16 bases. Germline V CDR1 and CDR2: SGHDT, YYEEEE. The CDR3 protein is CASSQLRAIADTQYF. The CDR3 nucleotides read TGTGCCAGCAGCCAATTGAGGGCAATTGCAGATACGCAGTATTTT.

This clone came up a few times. The V gene is TRBV6-1, the J gene TRBJ2-7, with 8 bases aligning to TRBD2. Trimming removed 3 bases from V and 8 bases from J; junction bases left unmatched: 9. The germline V gene encodes CDR1 MNHNS and CDR2 SASEGT. This CDR3 spans 14 amino acids. This chain's CDR3 is CASSDPGGPVKQYF. In DNA, the CDR3 is TGTGCCAGCAGTGACCCGGGAGGGCCCGTGAAGCAGTACTTC.

This clone was seen a handful of times. The CDR3 here is CASSPRDQETQYF. The CDR3 DNA reads TGTGCCAGCTCACCGAGGGACCAAGAGACCCAGTACTTC. The V gene is TRBV18, the J gene TRBJ2-5, with D perhaps matching TRBD2 (5 bases). CDR1 and CDR2 (germline): KGHSH, LQKENI. The CDR3 extends over 13 amino acids. Trimming took off 3 bases at V and 0 bases at J, with 5 bases between the two ends.

In the case of this clone: A read error is the likely source, as a far larger clone sits one nucleotide away. The chain is built from TRBV7-2 and TRBJ2-7, with 7 bases matching TRBD1. CDR1 and CDR2 (germline): SGHTA, FQGNSA. The CDR3 is 13 residues long. Germline trimming cut 5 bases from V and 0 bases from J; bases unmatched to any gene: 1. The CDR3 spells CASSRDSSYEQYF. CDR3 in DNA: TGTGCCAGCAGCCGGGACAGCTCCTACGAGCAGTACTTC.

The chain links TRBV29-1 to TRBJ2-3; no firm D call. The CDR3 loop spans 13 amino acids. Deletions cut 3 bases from V and 0 bases from J, with 7 bases between. Germline CDR1 and CDR2: SQVTM and ANQGSEA. For the CDR3, the DNA is TGCAGCGTTGAGCTGAGGAGCACAGATACGCAGTATTTT. It encodes CSVELRSTDTQYF.

This clone was observed a handful of times. The chain is built from TRBV6-1 and TRBJ1-2, with 7 bases lining up with TRBD1. Germline loops: CDR1 MNHNS, CDR2 SASEGT. The ends lost 2 bases at V and 5 bases at J; junction bases unmatched: 2. CDR3 length: 13 residues. CDR3 protein: CASSESGQYGYTF. The CDR3 nucleotides read TGTGCCAGCAGTGAATCGGGACAGTATGGCTACACCTTC.

This clone was seen only a few times. V gene TRBV5-5 combines with J gene TRBJ1-1; possibly TRBD1 for D (5 bases). The CDR3 sequence is 13 residues long. Germline values: CDR1 SGHKS, CDR2 YYEKEE (reference sequence). V lost 1 base and J 4 bases, leaving 8 bases between the germline ends. CDR3 sequence reads: CASSLLRGTEAFF. The DNA of the CDR3 is TGTGCCAGCAGCTTGTTAAGGGGCACTGAAGCTTTCTTT.

The chain has TRBV27 and TRBJ1-4; D not certain. The CDR3 contains 13 residues. V gave up 2 bases and J gave up 7 bases, with 8 bases separating them. Germline CDR1 MNHEY, CDR2 SMNVEV (reference sequence). CDR3 residues: CASSLREGEKLFF. DNA of the CDR3: TGTGCCAGCAGTTTAAGAGAGGGTGAAAAACTGTTTTTT.

As DNA, the CDR3 is TGTGCCAGCAGCTTAGTGGGGGGAGAGACCCAGTACTTC. As protein: CASSLVGGETQYF. The V and J genes are TRBV7-2 and TRBJ2-5; possibly TRBD2 for D (6 bases). The CDR3 is 13 amino acids. Germline V gene sequence: CDR1 SGHTA, CDR2 FQGNSA. V lost 1 base to trimming and J lost 4 bases, with 7 bases between them.